Each of the 25 T cell receptor beta chains below was sequenced from the same sample in a study of tumor-infiltrating lymphocytes in primary liver carcinoma. Unsorted bulk tissue (roughly 19-31 mg) underwent RNA and DNA co-extraction. With about 470 ng total RNA as template and a constant-region primer, TCR beta cDNA was made. ARM-PCR, slightly modified, supplied the TCR beta libraries through three nested multiplex PCR rounds. Investigators reported that the first two PCR rounds, at about 9 cycles each, used TRBV1-TRBV30 forward primers with a C-beta reverse primer. TCRdb ran MiXCR on the multiplex PCR reads and lists one entry per CDR3 protein. The profile shows about 92,000 distinct CDR3 sequences, around 68% of them singletons. What was sequenced was tumor-adjacent normal liver tissue. These receptors were obtained from a middle-aged man with primary liver carcinoma and hepatitis B virus infection.

Details on this clonotype: The junction does not match germline at one end; this may be a read error. The chain has TRBV11-1 and TRBJ2-5, with a possible D match to TRBD2 (5 bases). Germline assignment: CDR1 SGHAT and CDR2 FQDESV (reference sequence). This CDR3 has 19 residues. The CDR3 sequence is CANSPLPEIRKDFQETQYF. The CDR3 coding sequence is TGTGCCAACAGCCCGCTCCCGGAGATCAGGAAGGACTTCCAAGAGACCCAGTACTTC. Full variable domain (outside the CDR3, taken from reference TRBV11-1 and TRBJ2-5): EAEVAQSPRYKITEKSQAVAFWCDPISGHATLYWYRQILGQGPELLVQFQDESVVDDSQLPKDRFSAERLKGVDSTLKIQPAELGDSAMYLCANSPLPEIRKDFQETQYFGPGTRLLVL.

Regarding this clonotype: Sequence at one end of the junction differs from germline and may be a read error. The rearrangement links TRBV6-5 to TRBJ2-3, with D possibly matching TRBD2 (5 bases). This CDR3 region has 13 residues. Per germline, CDR1 MNHEY and CDR2 SVGAGI. CDR3 nucleotides: TGTGCCAGCAGTTACTCGGAGGAAGATACACAGTATTTT. It yields the protein CASSYSEEDTQYF.

Many counts were recorded for this clonotype. V and J are TRBV9 and TRBJ2-3; D uncertain. V lost 0 bases and J lost 5, with 1 base in between. The CDR3 runs to 11 residues. Germline V gene data show CDR1 as SGDLS and CDR2 as YYNGEE. The CDR3 DNA follows: TGTGCCAGCAGCGTAGGAGATACGCAGTATTTT. Translated: CASSVGDTQYF. Full variable domain (missing parts from reference TRBV9 and TRBJ2-3): DSGVTQTPKHLITATGQRVTLRCSPRSGDLSVYWYQQSLDQGLQFLIQYYNGEERAKGNILERFSAQQFPDLHSELNLSSLELGDSALYFCASSVGDTQYFGPGTRLTVL.

With respect to this clonotype: One junction end disagrees with the germline gene, perhaps due to a read error. The rearrangement uses TRBV10-1 and TRBJ2-7; D may be TRBD1 (6 bases). The germline CDR1 and CDR2 sequences are WNHNN and SYGVQD (reference sequence). This CDR3 is 16 amino acids long. CDR3 nucleotides: TGCGCCTCGCATGAAGTCAGGGGCGGAGGAAACTACAAGCAGTACTTC. As protein: CASHEVRGGGNYKQYF.

This clonotype showed up just a few times. The J gene is TRBJ2-1, the V gene TRBV7-3; tentative D call: TRBD2 (6 bases). The CDR3 is 13 residues long. Germline V gives CDR1 SGHTA, CDR2 FQGTGA. With 5 bases removed from V and 7 bases from J, the gap between germline ends came to 12 bases. CDR3 sequence: CASSRAAGNEQFF. CDR3 nucleotides: TGTGCCAGCAGCCGGGCAGCGGGTAATGAGCAGTTCTTC.

The J gene is TRBJ2-5, the V gene TRBV15; D gene uncertain. The germline CDR1 and CDR2 sequences are LNHNV and YYDKDF (reference sequence). This CDR3 region has 14 residues. V was trimmed by 2 bases and J by 1 base, leaving 8 bases between them. CDR3 DNA sequence: TGTGCCACCAGCAGATTTCCGGGCCAAGAGACCCAGTACTTC. It codes for CATSRFPGQETQYF.

About this clonotype itself: Its ends do not fully match the called genes, so a read error is possible. J is TRBJ2-3 and V is TRBV6-1; 7 bases match TRBD2. The CDR3 spans 16 residues. Per germline, CDR1 MNHNS and CDR2 SASEGT. The CDR3 loop reads CVSSQLAGLTTDTLYF. In DNA form, the CDR3 reads TGTGTCAGCAGTCAATTAGCGGGCTTAACCACAGATACGCTGTATTTT.

This clonotype has at least ten counts. The J gene is TRBJ2-3, the V gene TRBV12-3 or TRBV12-4, with 8 bases lining up with TRBD2. CDR3 size: 15 residues. The J segment lost 5 bases and the V segment lost 2 bases, leaving 6 bases of the junction unmatched. CDR3 bases: TGTGCCAGCAGTTTATCAGCGGGAGCGGAAGATACGCAGTATTTT. Its translation: CASSLSAGAEDTQYF.

This clonotype was seen once. One junction end does not reproduce the germline sequence, and a read error may be involved. The rearrangement links TRBV5-1 to TRBJ2-5; TRBD2 aligns across 8 bases. The CDR3 runs 14 residues. From germline, CDR1 is SGHRS and CDR2 YFSETQ. In DNA, the CDR3 is TGCGCCAGGAGCTTGGGACTAGATGGAGAGACCCAGTACTTC. It is translated as CARSLGLDGETQYF.

This clonotype is medium-sized (0.01 to 0.1%) within its sample. At one boundary the junction diverges from the germline segment, which might be a read error. The chain links TRBV12-3 or TRBV12-4 to TRBJ2-5, with TRBD2 matching 10 bases. There are 11 residues in the CDR3. The CDR3 loop is CASSSGTSAFF. The CDR3 region has the DNA TGTGCCAGCAGTTCGGGGACTAGCGCCTTCTTC.

At least ten counts were recorded for this clonotype. The chain employs TRBV6-1 and TRBJ2-7; D possibly matches TRBD1 or TRBD2 (5 bases each). Between the trimmed V and J ends, which lost 5 bases and 7 bases, there was a span of 18 bases. The CDR3 is 14 amino acids. Germline assignment: CDR1 MNHNS and CDR2 SASEGT. Here the CDR3 DNA reads TGTGCCAGCAGTTCTTGGGGAGAGGGGCGGGAGCAGTACTTC. Residues: CASSSWGEGREQYF.

Notes on this clonotype: This could be a read error, since a much larger clone is one nucleotide away. CDR3 loop: CASSSLGTDPYEQYF. CDR3 nucleotides: TGTGCCAGCAGTTCCCTCGGGACGGATCCCTACGAGCAGTACTTC. The chain combines TRBV6-2 or TRBV6-3 with TRBJ2-7; either TRBD1 or TRBD2 may supply D (5 bases each). V was clipped by 4 bases and J by 2 bases, with 15 bases between them. This CDR3 contains 15 residues. Germline CDR1 and CDR2: MNHEY and SVGEGT.

About this clonotype: This may be a read error, as it is one base from a much larger clone. The chain has TRBV28 and TRBJ2-2; 9 nucleotides align to TRBD2. This CDR3 has 14 amino acids. Germline lookup yields CDR1 MDHEN and CDR2 SYDVKM. V shed 6 bases, J shed 2 bases, and the junction held 1 base outside the gene matches. CDR3 in DNA: TGTGCCAGCAGGCTAGCGGGAAACACCGGGGAGCTGTTTTTT. Its protein product is CASRLAGNTGELFF.

Note on this clonotype: One end of the junction does not line up with germline, which may come from a read error. The chain joins TRBV12-3 or TRBV12-4 to TRBJ2-1; weak D call: TRBD1 (6 bases). This CDR3 is 17 amino acids long. CDR3 in amino acids: CVSSFGTWGNQGHEQFF. DNA of the CDR3: TGTGTCAGCAGTTTTGGGACATGGGGTAATCAGGGCCATGAGCAGTTCTTC.

The sample holds many counts of this clonotype. This chain links TRBV29-1 with TRBJ1-5; 7 bases are shared with TRBD1. Germline V gene lookup returns CDR1 SQVTM and CDR2 ANQGSEA. This CDR3 contains 13 residues. Trimming removed 6 bases from V and 5 bases from J; junction bases left unmatched: 7. CDR3 sequence (DNA): TGCAGCGTGAAAACAGGGGTTTATCAGCCCCAGCATTTT. It specifies CSVKTGVYQPQHF.

The CDR3 DNA follows: TGCGCCAGCAGGTCGACTGAGGGTTCACCCCTCCACTTT. Encoded protein: CASRSTEGSPLHF. This rearrangement joins TRBV5-1 to TRBJ1-6; D gene unclear. Germline-derived CDR1 and CDR2 are SGHRS and YFSETQ. The CDR3 length is 13 residues. V lost 5 bases and J 9 bases, leaving 12 bases between the germline ends.

As to this clonotype: This clone may be a read error of a much larger clone one base away. The chain employs TRBV28 and TRBJ1-1; maybe TRBD1 (6 bases). Germline values: CDR1 MDHEN, CDR2 SYDVKM. This CDR3 is 16 amino acids long. CDR3 loop: CASSFSPTGHLGPSAF. The CDR3 DNA sequence: TGTGCCAGCAGTTTTTCCCCTACAGGGCACTTAGGACCCTCGGCTTTT.

This clonotype appeared many times. V usage is TRBV10-3 and J usage is TRBJ2-7; 9 bases line up with TRBD1. CDR3 size: 14 residues. Trimming at V came to 2 bases and at J to 1 base, leaving 0 bases not matched to a gene. Germline CDR1 ENHRY, CDR2 SYGVKD. The CDR3, as DNA: TGTGCCATCAGTGAGGGACAGGGGTCCTACGAGCAGTACTTC. This sequence encodes CAISEGQGSYEQYF.

The rearrangement links TRBV6-1 to TRBJ2-7; D perhaps matches TRBD2 (6 bases). With 4 bases removed from V and 3 bases from J, the gap between germline ends came to 16 bases. The CDR3 spans 15 residues. Per the germline V gene, CDR1 is MNHNS and CDR2 is SASEGT. The CDR3 DNA reads as TGTGCCAGCAGTGTCGTGGAGGGCCCGGGCTACGAGCAGTACTTC. Translating it yields CASSVVEGPGYEQYF.

Regarding this clonotype: Sequence at one end of the junction differs from germline and may be a read error. The V gene is TRBV11-2, the J gene TRBJ2-1, with 7 bases fitting TRBD2. The CDR3 has 16 residues. The germline gives CDR1 SGHAT, CDR2 FQNNGV. CDR3 nucleotides: TGTGTCAGCAGCTCGCGCCTCAGCGGGAAGATCTATGAGCAGTTCTTC. Amino acid sequence: CVSSSRLSGKIYEQFF.

This clonotype came up once. V usage is TRBV28 and J usage is TRBJ2-7, with 7 bases that match TRBD1. J gave up 4 bases and V 6 bases, and 12 bases lay outside the gene matches. Looked up from germline, CDR1 is MDHEN and CDR2 is SYDVKM. This CDR3 is 15 amino acids long. The CDR3 is CASSSQRGRPYEQYF. Here the CDR3 DNA reads TGTGCCAGCAGCTCACAAAGGGGGCGACCTTACGAGCAGTACTTC. The full variable domain, rest sourced from reference TRBV28 and TRBJ2-7, is DVKVTQSSRYLVKRTGEKVFLECVQDMDHENMFWYRQDPGLGLRLIYFSYDVKMKEKGDIPEGYSVSREKKERFSLILESASTNQTSMYLCASSSQRGRPYEQYFGPGTRLTVT.

As to this clonotype: A much larger clone lies one base from this, so it may be a read error. The rearrangement links TRBV10-3 to TRBJ1-5; TRBD1 might be the D (5 bases). Germline CDR1 and CDR2: ENHRY and SYGVKD. The CDR3 sequence is 13 residues long. In nucleotides, the CDR3 is TGTGCCATCAGACAGGATAGCAGTCAGCCCCAGCATTTT. Its protein product is CAIRQDSSQPQHF.

Comment on this clonotype: Because the CDR3 is missing its conserved closing phenylalanine or tryptophan, this is likely a read error. Here the CDR3 reads CASSLGQGSYNEQFI. CDR3 sequence (DNA): TGTGCCAGCAGCTTAGGCCAGGGATCCTACAATGAACAGTTCATC. This rearrangement joins TRBV11-2 to TRBJ2-1; D is possibly TRBD1 (5 bases). Germline loops: CDR1 SGHAT, CDR2 FQNNGV. This CDR3 has 15 amino acids.

With respect to this clonotype: Germline and junction disagree at one end, which may indicate a read error. The genes are TRBV5-4 and TRBJ2-2; TRBD2 aligns across 7 bases. The V gene's germline CDR1 is SGHNT and CDR2 YYREEE (reference sequence). The CDR3 runs to 17 residues. The CDR3 bases are TGTGCCAGCAGCTTGGGGCTAGCGGTTATGAACACCGGGGAGCTGTATTTT. Translated: CASSLGLAVMNTGELYF.

V usage is TRBV28 and J usage is TRBJ2-7; D might be TRBD1 or TRBD2, each matching 6 bases. The CDR3 totals 13 residues. Germline V gene data show CDR1 as MDHEN and CDR2 as SYDVKM. V was shortened by 6 bases and J by 3 bases, with 12 bases between the two germline ends. CDR3 protein: CASSPGGLYEQYF. CDR3 DNA sequence: TGTGCCAGCAGCCCCGGGGGCCTCTACGAGCAGTACTTC.